This entry lists 10 T cell receptor beta chains sequenced from one sample in a study of blood T cell repertoires in COVID-19. Using immunoSEQ multiplex PCR, the repertoire was profiled, and TCRdb retains in-frame clones only, with some absent. The sample has nearly 80,000 clones; around nine tenths are singletons. Sequencing was done on a sample of peripheral blood. The receptor source for this set is a woman over 75 with acute or convalescent COVID-19.

J is TRBJ1-3 and V is TRBV18; 8 bases map to TRBD1. The J segment lost 0 bases and the V segment lost 6 bases, leaving 4 bases of the junction unmatched. In germline, CDR1 is KGHSH, CDR2 LQKENI. The CDR3 sequence is 15 residues long. The CDR3 here is CASSEGTGSGNTIYF. Here the CDR3 DNA reads TGTGCCAGCTCGGAGGGGACAGGCTCTGGAAACACCATATATTTT.

For this clone: This specimen includes other DNA sequences encoding the same CDR3. This CDR3 reads CASTLDRNTEAFF. For the CDR3, the DNA is TGTGCCAGCACCCTGGACAGAAACACTGAAGCTTTCTTT. The V gene is TRBV6-5, the J gene TRBJ1-1; D may be TRBD1 (6 bases). Trimming removed 7 bases from V and 2 bases from J, with 11 bases in between. CDR1 and CDR2 from the germline V gene are MNHEY and SVGAGI. The CDR3 consists of 13 residues.

The chain links TRBV3-1 (or the pseudogene TRBV3-2) to TRBJ2-7, with D tentatively TRBD2 (5 bases). The CDR3 length is 14 residues. V lost 1 base, J lost 0 bases, and 7 bases lay in between. Germline CDR1 is LGHDT and CDR2 is YNNKEL (reference sequence). The CDR3 protein is CASSQAGTSYEQYF. The CDR3 DNA reads as TGTGCCAGCAGCCAAGCGGGAACCTCCTACGAGCAGTACTTC.

The chain combines TRBV13 with TRBJ2-7; TRBD2 matches 8 bases. This CDR3 comprises 15 residues. Germline CDR1 is PRHDT and CDR2 is FYEKMQ (reference sequence). Trimming removed 1 base from V and 2 bases from J; junction bases left unmatched: 4. This CDR3 reads CASSLDGGVAYEQYF. CDR3 in DNA: TGTGCCAGCAGCTTAGACGGGGGGGTGGCCTACGAGCAGTACTTC.

This sequence joins TRBV7-6 and TRBJ2-1, with 14 bases that match TRBD2. V was pared by 5 bases and J by 6 bases, with 3 bases of the junction left unmatched. The CDR3 loop spans 15 amino acids. The germline V gene has CDR1 SGHVS and CDR2 FNYEAQ. The CDR3 here is CASSKGLAGANEQFF. The CDR3 DNA reads TGTGCCAGCAGCAAGGGACTAGCGGGAGCCAATGAGCAGTTCTTC.

The J gene is TRBJ1-2, the V gene TRBV12-3 or TRBV12-4; possible D gene TRBD1, 5 bases. The CDR3 has 12 residues. V lost 5 bases and J 7 bases, leaving 11 bases between the germline ends. DNA for the CDR3: TGTGCCAGCAGTCCAGGGCCGAGTGGCTACACCTTC. Residues: CASSPGPSGYTF.

The chain links TRBV28 to TRBJ2-1; D call uncertain. V lost 1 base and J lost 7, with 8 bases in between. The germline CDR1 and CDR2 sequences are MDHEN and SYDVKM. The CDR3 contains 13 residues. The CDR3 loop is CASSLYPRNEQFF. In nucleotides, the CDR3 is TGTGCCAGCAGTTTATACCCCCGGAATGAGCAGTTCTTC.

This chain links TRBV11-2 with TRBJ2-7, with a possible D match to TRBD1 (5 bases). Germline-derived CDR1 and CDR2 are SGHAT and FQNNGV. This CDR3 is built from 12 residues. Deletions cut 2 bases from V and 4 bases from J, with 6 bases between. CDR3 loop: CASSLSGYEQYF. In DNA form, the CDR3 reads TGTGCCAGCAGCTTATCAGGGTACGAGCAGTACTTC.

The chain combines TRBV4-3 with TRBJ1-1; a weak D match, TRBD1 (5 bases). From germline, CDR1 is LGHNA and CDR2 YSLEER. This CDR3 has 15 amino acids. V was pared by 0 bases and J by 6 bases, with 14 bases between. The CDR3 DNA sequence: TGCGCCAGCAGCCAAGAGAGGCCGGGGGGATCTGAAGCTTTCTTT. It translates to CASSQERPGGSEAFF.

V gene TRBV9 combines with J gene TRBJ2-3; D is uncertain. V lost 3 bases and J 0 bases, leaving 11 bases between the germline ends. The CDR3 length is 15 residues. Looked up from germline, CDR1 is SGDLS and CDR2 is YYNGEE. The CDR3 reads CASSGLDSSTDTQYF. CDR3 nucleotides: TGTGCCAGCAGCGGACTGGATTCTAGCACAGATACGCAGTATTTT.